This entry lists 25 T cell receptor beta chains sequenced from one sample in a study of CD8 T cells in ankylosing spondylitis. Each CDR3 protein gets one entry after TCRdb re-called the 5' RACE reads with MiXCR. The data hold 200,000 or so distinct CDR3 sequences, with around 25% observed a single time. Material: blood, either unsorted or a sorted T cell fraction (not recorded which). Receptor source: a male donor with ankylosing spondylitis or in good health (not recorded which).

This clonotype was counted many times. CDR3 in DNA: TGCGCCAGCAGCCGCCTACTAGCGCTCACAGATACGCAGTATTTT. Protein sequence: CASSRLLALTDTQYF. The rearrangement joins TRBV5-1 to TRBJ2-3; 7 bases line up with TRBD2. CDR1 SGHRS and CDR2 YFSETQ come from the germline V gene. The length of the CDR3 is 15 residues. J gave up 2 bases and V 4 bases, and 7 bases lay outside the gene matches.

This clonotype is medium-sized by share. This sequence joins TRBV29-1 and TRBJ2-7; D remains unclear. Germline V lookup: CDR1 SQVTM, CDR2 ANQGSEA. The length of the CDR3 is 13 residues. Trimming pared 2 bases from V and 2 bases from J, leaving 10 bases between. The CDR3 sequence: CSVEFPDTYEQYF. The CDR3 DNA reads as TGCAGCGTTGAATTTCCGGATACCTACGAGCAGTACTTC.

This clonotype showed up many times. This sequence joins TRBV30 and TRBJ1-2; 9 nucleotides agree with TRBD1. This CDR3 contains 15 residues. The V segment lost 4 bases and the J segment 4 bases; nucleotides outside the gene matches: 10. CDR1 GTSNPN and CDR2 SVGIG come from the germline V gene (reference sequence). The DNA of the CDR3 is TGTGCCTGGACAAACGGACAGGGGAGTAGCTATGGCTACACCTTC. Protein sequence: CAWTNGQGSSYGYTF.

CDR3: CASSPPGTHEQFF. CDR3 coding DNA: TGTGCCAGCAGTCCACCAGGGACCCATGAGCAGTTCTTC. V usage is TRBV6-5 and J usage is TRBJ2-1; D is possibly TRBD1 or TRBD2 (5 bases each). Per the germline V gene, CDR1 is MNHEY and CDR2 is SVGAGI. The V end was cut by 5 bases, the J end by 8 bases, with 13 bases between. The CDR3 is 13 amino acids.

This clonotype was seen ten or more times. The V gene is TRBV12-3 or TRBV12-4, the J gene TRBJ2-5, with D possibly being TRBD2 (6 bases). Trimming removed 1 base at V and 5 bases at J, with 8 bases between. The CDR3 length is 13 residues. Written as DNA, the CDR3 is TGTGCCAGCAGTTTAGAGGGGAGGGAGACCCAGTACTTC. Protein sequence: CASSLEGRETQYF.

This clonotype was counted ten times or more. The rearrangement links TRBV28 to TRBJ1-5; D is perhaps TRBD1 (5 bases). V lost 2 bases and J lost 0, with 8 bases in between. Germline CDR1 and CDR2: MDHEN and SYDVKM. The CDR3 runs 15 residues. The CDR3 spells CASSLQGYSNQPQHF. CDR3 DNA sequence: TGTGCCAGCAGTTTACAGGGCTATAGCAATCAGCCCCAGCATTTT.

The table lists this clonotype with a few counts. The chain carries TRBV12-3 or TRBV12-4 and TRBJ2-3; the D is unclear. V gave up 6 bases and J gave up 1 base, with 17 bases separating them. This CDR3 spans 16 amino acids. The CDR3 nucleotides are TGTGCCAGCAGCGAGGAGAGACGAGGAGGCACAGATACGCAGTATTTT. Protein product: CASSEERRGGTDTQYF.

The sample holds many counts of this clonotype. The chain carries TRBV10-3 and TRBJ2-1; TRBD2 matches at 15 bases. This CDR3 comprises 16 residues. V was clipped by 6 bases and J by 5 bases; unmatched bases: 5. Germline V gene data show CDR1 as ENHRY and CDR2 as SYGVKD. This chain's CDR3 is CAIRGTSGRLDNEQFF. The CDR3 DNA reads TGTGCCATCAGGGGGACTAGCGGGAGGCTGGACAATGAGCAGTTCTTC.

A few counts support this clonotype. The V gene is TRBV20-1, the J gene TRBJ2-5; tentatively, D is TRBD1 or TRBD2 (5 bases each). V lost 0 bases and J 7 bases, leaving 15 bases between the germline ends. The CDR3 runs 14 residues. Per germline, CDR1 DFQATT and CDR2 SNEGSKA (reference sequence). The CDR3 coding sequence is TGCAGTGCTAGAGATGAGGGACCAACTTGGACCCAGTACTTC. Amino acids: CSARDEGPTWTQYF.

For the CDR3, the DNA is TGTGCCAGCGTGGGCAGGGGACCTAGCTCCTACGAGCAGTACTTC. Its translation is CASVGRGPSSYEQYF. The rearrangement joins TRBV6-1 to TRBJ2-7; weak D call: TRBD1 (6 bases). Germline CDR1 and CDR2: MNHNS and SASEGT. The CDR3 length is 15 residues. Trimming cost V 8 bases and J 0 bases, with 17 bases left between them.

A note on this clonotype: This clone may be a read error of a much larger clone one base away. The chain uses TRBV11-2 and TRBJ2-5, with D possibly matching TRBD2 (6 bases). The V and J ends lost 3 bases and 6 bases respectively, with 17 bases between them. The CDR3 is 15 amino acids. The germline V gene encodes CDR1 SGHAT and CDR2 FQNNGV. The CDR3 region has the DNA TGTGCCAGCAGCTTTGGGACTCCGGGGCCAAAGACCCAGTACTTC. Protein sequence: CASSFGTPGPKTQYF.

This sequence joins TRBV4-1 and TRBJ2-1; no clear D. Trimming took off 0 bases at V and 4 bases at J, with 19 bases between the two ends. Germline values: CDR1 MGHRA, CDR2 YSYEKL. This CDR3 is built from 18 residues. Here the CDR3 DNA reads TGCGCCAGCAGCCAAGACGAGTTAATAGCCCTTTTGTACAATGAGCAGTTCTTC. Its translation: CASSQDELIALLYNEQFF.

This clonotype was counted at least ten times. The chain has TRBV12-3 or TRBV12-4 and TRBJ2-2; TRBD2 matches at 9 bases. The length of the CDR3 is 15 residues. The V and J ends lost 3 bases and 1 base, in that order; junction bases with no gene match: 0. The CDR3 nucleotides are TGTGCCAGCAGTTTTAGCGGGAGGAACACCGGGGAGCTGTTTTTT. Its protein product is CASSFSGRNTGELFF.

In its sample, this clonotype was seen a few times. This chain joins TRBV20-1 and TRBJ2-1; TRBD2 aligns across 9 bases. V lost 1 base to trimming and J lost 7 bases; unmatched junction nucleotides: 8. Germline CDR1 and CDR2: DFQATT and SNEGSKA (reference sequence). The CDR3 spans 15 residues. CDR3 residues: CSARVGGRVWNEQFF. CDR3 bases: TGCAGTGCTAGAGTGGGCGGGAGGGTATGGAATGAGCAGTTCTTC.

This clonotype showed up many times. The V gene is TRBV7-2, the J gene TRBJ2-1; weak D call: TRBD2 (6 bases). V was shortened by 2 bases and J by 3 bases, with 14 bases between the two germline ends. CDR1 and CDR2 from the germline V gene are SGHTA and FQGNSA. This CDR3 has 16 residues. CDR3 region: CASSLRPGTLYNEQFF. The CDR3 DNA follows: TGTGCCAGCAGCTTACGGCCGGGGACTCTCTACAATGAGCAGTTCTTC.

The table lists this clonotype with many counts. The V call is TRBV5-1, the J call TRBJ1-1, with D possibly being TRBD1 (5 bases). The CDR3 is 15 residues long. The ends were cut back, 0 bases at V and 2 bases at J, with 11 bases in the middle. Germline V gene sequence: CDR1 SGHRS, CDR2 YFSETQ. The CDR3 protein is CASSLDQGPNTEAFF. The CDR3 nucleotides are TGCGCCAGCAGCTTGGATCAGGGTCCCAACACTGAAGCTTTCTTT. Based on the CDR3 plus reference TRBV5-1 and TRBJ1-1, the full variable domain is KAGVTQTPRYLIKTRGQQVTLSCSPISGHRSVSWYQQTPGQGLQFLFEYFSETQRNKGNFPGRFSGRQFSNSRSEMNVSTLELGDSALYLCASSLDQGPNTEAFFGQGTRLTVV.

The chain has TRBV20-1 and TRBJ1-4, with D hard to call. With 3 bases removed from V and 0 bases from J, the gap between germline ends came to 8 bases. CDR3 length: 14 residues. The germline CDR1 and CDR2 sequences are DFQATT and SNEGSKA (reference sequence). Here the CDR3 reads CSASPAATNEKLFF. For the CDR3, the DNA is TGCAGTGCTAGCCCGGCAGCAACTAATGAAAAACTGTTTTTT.

Ten or more counts support this clonotype. V usage is TRBV10-3 and J usage is TRBJ2-3; 7 positions match TRBD2. Germline values: CDR1 ENHRY, CDR2 SYGVKD. The CDR3 length is 18 residues. V lost 3 bases, J lost 0 bases, and 12 bases stayed unmatched. CDR3 bases: TGTGCCATCAGTGATGGGCAGCGGGAACGTCTTAGCACAGATACGCAGTATTTT. The encoded protein is CAISDGQRERLSTDTQYF.

This clonotype was counted at least ten times. The chain couples TRBV6-2 or TRBV6-3 to TRBJ2-1; TRBD2 matches 10 bases. Germline CDR1 MNHEY, CDR2 SVGEGT. This CDR3 comprises 16 residues. Unmatched junction bases numbered 13, after V lost 7 bases and J lost 7 bases. In DNA, the CDR3 is TGTGCCAGCACCTCCTCCGGGACTAGCGCCTTTAATGAGCAGTTCTTC. Amino acids: CASTSSGTSAFNEQFF.

This clonotype showed up many times. The gene calls are TRBV20-1 and TRBJ2-1; 10 positions agree with TRBD1. Losses at the gene ends were 7 bases for V and 2 bases for J; bases not matched to a gene: 5. The CDR3 has 14 residues. Germline lookup yields CDR1 DFQATT and CDR2 SNEGSKA (reference sequence). CDR3 in amino acids: CSVRQGAAYNEQFF. The CDR3 region has the DNA TGCAGTGTAAGACAGGGGGCAGCCTACAATGAGCAGTTCTTC.

The CDR3 bases are TGTGCCAGCAGCGCCCGCAGCGGGTCCGGCGCAGATACGCAGTATTTT. Translated: CASSARSGSGADTQYF. V usage is TRBV11-3 and J usage is TRBJ2-3; a weak D match, TRBD2 (6 bases). Trimming shortened V by 5 bases and J by 4 bases, and 19 bases separated the two germline ends. The CDR3 is 16 residues long. Germline V gene data show CDR1 as SGHNT and CDR2 as YENEEA.

This clonotype was recorded many times. The chain employs TRBV4-1 and TRBJ2-7; D might be TRBD1 (5 bases). CDR1 and CDR2 (germline): MGHRA, YSYEKL. The length of the CDR3 is 15 residues. The V and J ends lost 1 base and 2 bases respectively, with 12 bases between them. CDR3 in DNA: TGCGCCAGCAGCCAAGCGGCCCTGACAGCCTACGAGCAGTACTTC. It translates to CASSQAALTAYEQYF.

This chain joins TRBV15 and TRBJ2-1; TRBD2 might be the D (5 bases). Deletions cut 1 base from V and 7 bases from J, with 14 bases between. The CDR3 is 15 residues long. Per the germline V gene, CDR1 is LNHNV and CDR2 is YYDKDF (reference sequence). DNA for the CDR3: TGTGCCACCAGCAGAGGTGGGAGTTTGGGGAATGAGCAGTTCTTC. It codes for CATSRGGSLGNEQFF.

The chain employs TRBV10-3 and TRBJ2-1; D gene unclear. CDR1 is ENHRY, CDR2 SYGVKD, per germline. The CDR3 length is 16 residues. The V gene lost 2 bases and the J gene lost 0 bases, with 11 bases spanning the gap. The CDR3 DNA is TGTGCCATCAGTGAGCGTGACGGAAGCTCCTACAATGAGCAGTTCTTC. It codes for CAISERDGSSYNEQFF.

The chain carries TRBV10-3 and TRBJ2-1, with D unclear. The CDR3 sequence is 13 residues long. The V end was cut by 0 bases, the J end by 7 bases, with 7 bases between. In germline, CDR1 is ENHRY, CDR2 SYGVKD. CDR3 in DNA: TGTGCCATCAGTGAGTCGAAAGGGAATGAGCAGTTCTTC. This codes for CAISESKGNEQFF.